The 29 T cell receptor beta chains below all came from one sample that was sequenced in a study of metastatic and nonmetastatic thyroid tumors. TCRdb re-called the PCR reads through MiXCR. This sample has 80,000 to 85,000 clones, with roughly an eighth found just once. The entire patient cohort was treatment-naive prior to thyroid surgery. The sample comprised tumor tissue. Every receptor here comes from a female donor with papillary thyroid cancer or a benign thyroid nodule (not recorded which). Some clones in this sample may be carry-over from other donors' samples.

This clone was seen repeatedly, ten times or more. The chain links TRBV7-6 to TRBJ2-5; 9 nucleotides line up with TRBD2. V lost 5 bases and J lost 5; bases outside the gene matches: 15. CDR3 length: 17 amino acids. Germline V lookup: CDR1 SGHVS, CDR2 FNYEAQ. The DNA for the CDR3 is TGTGCCAGCAGCCCCCTGGTAGCGGGAGAATCTAGGGAGACCCAGTACTTC. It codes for CASSPLVAGESRETQYF.

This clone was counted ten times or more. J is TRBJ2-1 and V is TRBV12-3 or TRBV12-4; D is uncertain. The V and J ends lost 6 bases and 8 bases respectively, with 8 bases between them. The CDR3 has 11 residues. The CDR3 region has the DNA TGTGCCAGCAGGATACTGGATGAGCAGTTCTTC. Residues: CASRILDEQFF.

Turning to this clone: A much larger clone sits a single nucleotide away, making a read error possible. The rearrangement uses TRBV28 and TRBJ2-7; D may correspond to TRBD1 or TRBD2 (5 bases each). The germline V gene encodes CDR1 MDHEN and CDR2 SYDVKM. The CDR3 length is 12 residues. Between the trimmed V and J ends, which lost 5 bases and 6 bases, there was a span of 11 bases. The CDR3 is CASSEGSGEQYF. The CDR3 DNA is TGTGCCAGCAGTGAGGGGTCGGGCGAGCAGTACTTC.

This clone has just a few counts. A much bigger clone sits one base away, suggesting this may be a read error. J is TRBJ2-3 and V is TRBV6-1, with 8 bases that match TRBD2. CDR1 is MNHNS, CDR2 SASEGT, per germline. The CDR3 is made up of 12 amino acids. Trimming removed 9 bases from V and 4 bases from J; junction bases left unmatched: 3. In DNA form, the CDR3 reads TGTGCCAGATCGACTAGCGCAGATACGCAGTATTTT. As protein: CARSTSADTQYF.

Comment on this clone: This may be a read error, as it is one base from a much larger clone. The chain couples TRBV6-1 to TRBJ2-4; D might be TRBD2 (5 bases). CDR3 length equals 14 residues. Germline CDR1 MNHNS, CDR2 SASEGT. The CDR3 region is CASSGGRAKNIHYF. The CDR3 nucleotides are TGTGCCAGCAGTGGAGGGCGGGCCAAAAACATTCATTACTTC.

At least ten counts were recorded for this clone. CDR3 bases: TGCAGTGGAACGACAGGGGGGTACGAGCAGTACTTC. It encodes CSGTTGGYEQYF. The rearrangement joins TRBV20-1 to TRBJ2-7; 9 positions agree with TRBD1. The germline CDR1 and CDR2 sequences are DFQATT and SNEGSKA (reference sequence). The CDR3 runs to 12 residues. Losses at the gene ends were 7 bases for V and 4 bases for J; bases not matched to a gene: 5.

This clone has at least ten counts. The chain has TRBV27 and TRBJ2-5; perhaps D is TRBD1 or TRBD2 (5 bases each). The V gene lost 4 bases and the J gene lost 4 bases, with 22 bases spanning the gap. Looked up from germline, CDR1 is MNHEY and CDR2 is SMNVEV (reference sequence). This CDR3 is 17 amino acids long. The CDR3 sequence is CASSSAGNMGRGETQYF. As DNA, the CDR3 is TGTGCCAGCAGTTCCGCAGGGAACATGGGCCGGGGAGAGACCCAGTACTTC.

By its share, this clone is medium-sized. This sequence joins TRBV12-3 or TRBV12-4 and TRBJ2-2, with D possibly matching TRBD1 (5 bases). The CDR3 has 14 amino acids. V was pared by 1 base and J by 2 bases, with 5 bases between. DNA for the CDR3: TGTGCCAGCAGTTTAGGGACAAACACCGGGGAGCTGTTTTTT. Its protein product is CASSLGTNTGELFF.

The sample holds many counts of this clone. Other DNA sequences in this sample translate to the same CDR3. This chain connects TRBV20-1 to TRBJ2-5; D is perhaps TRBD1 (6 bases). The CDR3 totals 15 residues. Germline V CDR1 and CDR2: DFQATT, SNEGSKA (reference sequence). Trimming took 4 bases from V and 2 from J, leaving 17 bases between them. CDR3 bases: TGCAGTGCTACATTTGAGTTAGACAGGCAAGAGACCCAGTACTTC. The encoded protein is CSATFELDRQETQYF.

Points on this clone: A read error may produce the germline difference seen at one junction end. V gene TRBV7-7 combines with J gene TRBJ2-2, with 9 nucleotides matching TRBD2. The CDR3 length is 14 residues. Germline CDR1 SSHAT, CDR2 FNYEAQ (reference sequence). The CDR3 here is CASSLREGSGELFF. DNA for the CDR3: TGTGCTAGCAGCTTGCGGGAGGGCTCCGGGGAGCTGTTTTTT.

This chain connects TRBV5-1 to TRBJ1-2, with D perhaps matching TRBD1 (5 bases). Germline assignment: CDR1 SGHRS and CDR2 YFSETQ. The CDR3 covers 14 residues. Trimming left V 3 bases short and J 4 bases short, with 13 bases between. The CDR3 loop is CASSSGTSGYGYTF. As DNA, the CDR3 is TGCGCCAGCAGCTCCGGGACCTCGGGCTATGGCTACACCTTC.

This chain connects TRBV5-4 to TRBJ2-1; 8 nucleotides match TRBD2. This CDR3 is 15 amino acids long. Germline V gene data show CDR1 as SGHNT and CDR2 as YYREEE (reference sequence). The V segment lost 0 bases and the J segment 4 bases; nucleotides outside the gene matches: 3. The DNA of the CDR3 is TGTGCCAGCAGCTTGGACCGGGAGGGTTACAATGAGCAGTTCTTC. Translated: CASSLDREGYNEQFF.

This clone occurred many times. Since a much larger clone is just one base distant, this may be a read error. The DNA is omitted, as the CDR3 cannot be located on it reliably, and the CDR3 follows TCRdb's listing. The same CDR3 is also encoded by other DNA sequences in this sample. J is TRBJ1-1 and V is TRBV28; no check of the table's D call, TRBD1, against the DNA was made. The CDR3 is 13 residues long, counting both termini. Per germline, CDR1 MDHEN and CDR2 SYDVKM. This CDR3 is CASSFGQGARTSF.

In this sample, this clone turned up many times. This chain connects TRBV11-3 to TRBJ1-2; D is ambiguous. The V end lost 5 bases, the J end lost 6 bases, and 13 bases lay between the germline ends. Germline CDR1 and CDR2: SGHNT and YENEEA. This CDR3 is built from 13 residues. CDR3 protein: CASSPPGRDGYTF. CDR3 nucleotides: TGTGCCAGCAGCCCCCCGGGCCGGGATGGCTACACCTTC.

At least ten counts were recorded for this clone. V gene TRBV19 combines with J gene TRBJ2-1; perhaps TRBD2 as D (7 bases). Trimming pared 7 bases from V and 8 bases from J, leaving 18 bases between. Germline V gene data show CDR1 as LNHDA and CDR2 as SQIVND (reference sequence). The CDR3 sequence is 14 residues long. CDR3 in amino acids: CASMAQKGGYEQFF. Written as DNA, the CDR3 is TGTGCCAGTATGGCCCAAAAGGGGGGGTATGAGCAGTTCTTC.

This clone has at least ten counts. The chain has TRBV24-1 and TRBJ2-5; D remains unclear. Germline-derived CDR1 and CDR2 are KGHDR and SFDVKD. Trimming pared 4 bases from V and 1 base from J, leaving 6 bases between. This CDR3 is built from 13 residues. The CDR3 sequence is CATSDTPQETQYF. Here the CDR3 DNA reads TGTGCCACCAGTGACACCCCCCAAGAGACCCAGTACTTC.

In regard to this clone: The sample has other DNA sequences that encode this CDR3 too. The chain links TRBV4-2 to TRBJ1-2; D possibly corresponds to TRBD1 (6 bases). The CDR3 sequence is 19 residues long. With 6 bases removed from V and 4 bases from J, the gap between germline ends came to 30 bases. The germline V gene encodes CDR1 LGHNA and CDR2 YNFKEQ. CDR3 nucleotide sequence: TGTGCCAGCAGGATGACCCCTTCCTCGTACCGGGGGCAAGGCTATGGCTACACCTTC. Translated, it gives CASRMTPSSYRGQGYGYTF.

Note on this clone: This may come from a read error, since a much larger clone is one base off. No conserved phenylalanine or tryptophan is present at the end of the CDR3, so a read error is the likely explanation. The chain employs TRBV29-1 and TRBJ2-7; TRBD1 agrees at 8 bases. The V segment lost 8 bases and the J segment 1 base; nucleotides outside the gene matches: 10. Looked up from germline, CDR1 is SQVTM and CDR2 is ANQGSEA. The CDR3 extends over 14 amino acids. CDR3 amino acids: CSSYRGKVSYEQYL. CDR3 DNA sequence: TGCAGCAGCTACAGGGGGAAGGTATCCTACGAGCAGTACCTC.

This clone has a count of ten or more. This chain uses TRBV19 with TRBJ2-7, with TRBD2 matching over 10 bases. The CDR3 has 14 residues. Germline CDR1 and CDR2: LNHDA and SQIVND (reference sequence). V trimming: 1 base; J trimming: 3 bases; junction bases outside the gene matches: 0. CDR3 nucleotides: TGTGCCAGTAGTATAGCTAGCGGGAGCTACGAGCAGTACTTC. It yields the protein CASSIASGSYEQYF.

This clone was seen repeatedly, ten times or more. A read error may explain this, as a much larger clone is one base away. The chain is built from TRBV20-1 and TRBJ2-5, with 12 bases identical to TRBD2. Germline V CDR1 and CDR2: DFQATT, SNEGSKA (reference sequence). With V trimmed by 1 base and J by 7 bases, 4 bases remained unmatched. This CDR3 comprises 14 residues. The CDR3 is CSARVTSGSRTQYF. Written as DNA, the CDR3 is TGCAGTGCTAGAGTGACTAGCGGGAGTAGGACCCAGTACTTC.

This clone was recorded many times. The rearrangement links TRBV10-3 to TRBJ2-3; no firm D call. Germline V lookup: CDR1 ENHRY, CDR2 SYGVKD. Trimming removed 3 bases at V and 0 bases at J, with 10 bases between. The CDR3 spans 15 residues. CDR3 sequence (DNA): TGTGCCATCAGTGATTGGGCAGCTAGCACAGATACGCAGTATTTT. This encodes CAISDWAASTDTQYF.

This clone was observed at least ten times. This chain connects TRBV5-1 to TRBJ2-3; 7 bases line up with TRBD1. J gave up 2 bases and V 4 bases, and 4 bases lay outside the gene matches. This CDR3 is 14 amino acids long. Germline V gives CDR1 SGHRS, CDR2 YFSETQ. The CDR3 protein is CASSPGTATDTQYF. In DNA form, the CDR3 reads TGCGCCAGCAGCCCGGGGACAGCCACAGATACGCAGTATTTT.

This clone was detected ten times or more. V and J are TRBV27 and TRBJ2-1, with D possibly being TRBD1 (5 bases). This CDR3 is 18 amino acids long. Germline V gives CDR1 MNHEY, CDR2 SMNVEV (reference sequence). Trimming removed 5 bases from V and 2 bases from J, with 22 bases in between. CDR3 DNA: TGTGCCAGCAGTAGGTTTGGTGGGGCCCGAGCTACCTACAATGAGCAGTTCTTC. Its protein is CASSRFGGARATYNEQFF.

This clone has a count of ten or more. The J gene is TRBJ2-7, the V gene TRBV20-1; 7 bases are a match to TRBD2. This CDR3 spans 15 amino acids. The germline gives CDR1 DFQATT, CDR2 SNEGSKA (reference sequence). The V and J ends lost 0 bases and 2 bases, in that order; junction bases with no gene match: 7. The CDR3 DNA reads TGCAGTGCTAGAGATAAGCTAGCGGCCACCTACGAGCAGTACTTC. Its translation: CSARDKLAATYEQYF.

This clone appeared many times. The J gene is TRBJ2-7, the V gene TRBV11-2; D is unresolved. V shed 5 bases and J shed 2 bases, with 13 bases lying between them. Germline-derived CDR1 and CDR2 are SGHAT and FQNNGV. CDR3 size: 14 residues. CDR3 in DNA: TGTGCCAGCAGCCCCTCCCAGTTCCCCTACGAGCAGTACTTC. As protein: CASSPSQFPYEQYF.

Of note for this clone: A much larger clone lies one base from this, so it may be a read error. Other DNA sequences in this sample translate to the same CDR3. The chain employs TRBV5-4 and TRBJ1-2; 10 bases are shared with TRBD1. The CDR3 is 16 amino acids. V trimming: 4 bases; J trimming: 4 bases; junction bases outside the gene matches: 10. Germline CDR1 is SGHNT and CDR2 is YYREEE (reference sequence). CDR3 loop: CASSLGGQGDLYGYTF. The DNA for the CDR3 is TGTGCCAGCAGCCTGGGTGGACAGGGGGATCTCTATGGCTACACCTTC.

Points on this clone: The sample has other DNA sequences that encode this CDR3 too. The CDR3 sequence is CASSNTGSEQYF. DNA for the CDR3: TGTGCCAGCTCCAATACAGGGAGCGAGCAGTACTTC. The chain carries TRBV18 and TRBJ2-7, with D possibly matching TRBD1 (6 bases). CDR3 length: 12 amino acids. Germline V gene data show CDR1 as KGHSH and CDR2 as LQKENI. The V end was cut by 6 bases, the J end by 6 bases, with 12 bases between.

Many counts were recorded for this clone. DNA of the CDR3: TGCGCCAGCAGCTCTGACAGTGCGGGCTACACCTTC. It encodes CASSSDSAGYTF. The chain links TRBV5-1 to TRBJ1-2; a possible D gene is TRBD1 (5 bases). Germline V gives CDR1 SGHRS, CDR2 YFSETQ. The CDR3 consists of 12 residues. Deletions cut 3 bases from V and 8 bases from J, with 11 bases between.

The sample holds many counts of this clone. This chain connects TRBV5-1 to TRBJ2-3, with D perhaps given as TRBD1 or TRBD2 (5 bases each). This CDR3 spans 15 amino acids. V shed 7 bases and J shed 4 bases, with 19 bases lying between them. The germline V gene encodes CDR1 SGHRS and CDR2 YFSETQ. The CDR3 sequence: CASHQMGVGSDTQYF. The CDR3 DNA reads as TGCGCCAGCCACCAAATGGGGGTAGGGTCAGATACGCAGTATTTT.